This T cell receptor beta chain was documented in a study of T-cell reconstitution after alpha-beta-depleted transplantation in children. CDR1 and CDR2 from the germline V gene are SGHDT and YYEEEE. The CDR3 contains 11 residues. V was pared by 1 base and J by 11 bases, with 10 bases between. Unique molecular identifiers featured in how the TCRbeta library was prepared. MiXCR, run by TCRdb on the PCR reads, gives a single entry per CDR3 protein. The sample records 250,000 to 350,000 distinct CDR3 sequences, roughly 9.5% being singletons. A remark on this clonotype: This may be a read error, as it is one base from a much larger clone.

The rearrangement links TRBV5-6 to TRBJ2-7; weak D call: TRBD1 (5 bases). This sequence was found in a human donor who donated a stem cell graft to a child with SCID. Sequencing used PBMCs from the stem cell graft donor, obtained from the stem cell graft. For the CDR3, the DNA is TGTGCCAGCAGCTTGAGGGGTTCGAAGTACTTC. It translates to CASSLRGSKYF.